Listed below are T cell receptor beta chains from one sample, sequenced in a study of regulatory T cells in long-lasting Graves disease. A single record per CDR3 protein comes from TCRdb applying MiXCR to the multiplex PCR reads. Of about 240,000 distinct CDR3 sequences listed, 20% to 25% are singletons. The sample consisted of peripheral blood mononuclear cells (PBMCs), taken at new diagnosis, from a patient treated with antithyroid drugs. These receptors came from a female donor with Graves disease. Each CDR3 is given with its conserved first and last residue. Each record gives: clone size, V gene, D gene, J gene, CDR3 DNA, CDR3 protein. D genes are given only for firm matches. Size values are once, few and many counts, or a class for expanded clones, and some rows have none.

size: many; V: TRBV20-1; D: NA; J: TRBJ2-2; DNA: TGCAGTGCGTGGGACACCCAATCCGGGGAGCTGTTTTTT; CDR3: CSAWDTQSGELFF
size: NA; V: TRBV7-9; D: NA; J: TRBJ2-1; DNA: TGTGCCAGCAGCTTAGGTCGGCAGGGGAGTGCCAATGAGCAGTTCTTC; CDR3: CASSLGRQGSANEQFF
size: many; V: TRBV5-1; D: TRBD1; J: TRBJ2-7; DNA: TGCGCCAGCAGCCGGTGGGACAGGACCTACGAGCAGTACTTC; CDR3: CASSRWDRTYEQYF
size: many; V: TRBV7-2; D: NA; J: TRBJ2-2; DNA: TGTGCCAGCAGCCTAGGAGGGCCTGGGCACGGGGAGCTGTTTTTT; CDR3: CASSLGGPGHGELFF
size: few; V: TRBV20-1; D: NA; J: TRBJ1-5; DNA: TGCAGTGCTAGACAACAGTCGGATCAGCCCCAGCATTTT; CDR3: CSARQQSDQPQHF
size: many; V: TRBV12-3/TRBV12-4; D: TRBD2; J: TRBJ2-7; DNA: TGTGCCAGCAGAGCGACTAGCGGAACCTACGAGCAGTACTTC; CDR3: CASRATSGTYEQYF
size: many; V: TRBV12-3/TRBV12-4; D: TRBD2; J: TRBJ2-2; DNA: TGTGCCACCGGAACTAGCGGGAGGAACACCGGGGAGCTGTTTTTT; CDR3: CATGTSGRNTGELFF
size: NA; V: TRBV7-2; D: TRBD2; J: TRBJ2-7; DNA: TGTGCCAGCAGCTTAGCCGGGGGGGACGGAACCTCCTACGAGCAGTACTTC; CDR3: CASSLAGGDGTSYEQYF
size: many; V: TRBV9; D: TRBD2; J: TRBJ2-1; DNA: TGTGCCAGCAGCGTACTGGCGGGGGTCTCCTATGAGCAGTTCTTC; CDR3: CASSVLAGVSYEQFF
size: many; V: TRBV5-5; D: TRBD2; J: TRBJ2-5; DNA: TGTGCCAGCAGCTTGGTTAGAGCGGGAGTGGAGACCCAGTACTTC; CDR3: CASSLVRAGVETQYF
size: NA; V: TRBV7-9; D: TRBD2; J: TRBJ2-1; DNA: TGTGCCAGCAGCTCAGAGTGGGACGGACTAGCGGGGGGGCCGAGGTCCTACAATGAGCAGTTCTTC; CDR3: CASSSEWDGLAGGPRSYNEQFF
size: NA; V: TRBV6-2/TRBV6-3; D: NA; J: TRBJ2-5; DNA: TGTGCCAGCAGAGTGAGCGGGTCAGGAGAGACCCAGTACTTC; CDR3: CASRVSGSGETQYF
size: NA; V: TRBV18; D: TRBD2; J: TRBJ2-3; DNA: TGTGCCAGCTCACCACTGGGGGGGACTAGCACAGATACGCAGTATTTT; CDR3: CASSPLGGTSTDTQYF
size: many; V: TRBV6-1; D: TRBD1; J: TRBJ1-1; DNA: TGTGCCAGCAGTATGAAGGGACAGGGGAAAGGGAACACTGAAGCTTTCTTT; CDR3: CASSMKGQGKGNTEAFF
size: many; V: TRBV18; D: NA; J: TRBJ2-3; DNA: TGTGCCAGCTCACCACCGAGCAGGAGCACAGATACGCAGTATTTT; CDR3: CASSPPSRSTDTQYF
size: many; V: TRBV6-2/TRBV6-3; D: NA; J: TRBJ2-4; DNA: TGTGCCAGCGGTGGGGGATTAGCCAAAAACATTCAGTACTTC; CDR3: CASGGGLAKNIQYF
size: many; V: TRBV14; D: NA; J: TRBJ2-2; DNA: TGTGCCAGCAGCCCTAATATCAACACCGGGGAGCTGTTTTTT; CDR3: CASSPNINTGELFF
size: few; V: TRBV20-1; D: TRBD2; J: TRBJ2-1; DNA: TGCAGTGCTAGACTAGCGGGAGGGCCCGGTGTTGGGTTCTTC; CDR3: CSARLAGGPGVGFF
size: few; V: TRBV10-2; D: NA; J: TRBJ1-5; DNA: TGCGCCAGCAGTGAGTCGCTGCAGCCCCAGCATTTT; CDR3: CASSESLQPQHF
size: many; V: TRBV7-2; D: NA; J: TRBJ2-7; DNA: TGTGCCAGCAGCTCCCGCTCCTACGAGCAGTACTTC; CDR3: CASSSRSYEQYF
size: NA; V: TRBV19; D: TRBD1; J: TRBJ2-7; DNA: TGTGCCAGTAGTCCCCAGGGGGAGAGGCACTACGAGCAGTACTTC; CDR3: CASSPQGERHYEQYF
size: NA; V: TRBV20-1; D: TRBD2; J: TRBJ2-7; DNA: TGCAGTGCTAGAGCCGCGGCTAGCGGCGTATACGAGCAGTACTTC; CDR3: CSARAAASGVYEQYF